This is a list of T cell receptor beta chains from one sample in a study of blood T cell repertoires in COVID-19. Assay: immunoSEQ multiplex PCR; the TCRdb copy retains only in-frame clones and omits some. The sample has approximately 280,000 clones, around 92% seen once. Sample: PBMCs or T cells enriched from blood (not recorded which). All receptors derive from a woman aged 55-70 years who had recovered from COVID-19. Both conserved end residues are part of each CDR3. D genes are given only for firm matches. Clone size is given for some rows only: seen once, a few or many times, or a class if the clone is expanded.

TRBJ1-2,TRBV3-1/TRBV3-2,TRBD1,once,CASSRTGGTYGYTF,TGTGCCAGCAGTCGGACAGGTGGTACCTATGGCTACACCTTC
TRBJ1-1,TRBV7-2,TRBD1,once,CASSSDRGWNTEAFF,TGTGCCAGCAGCTCCGACAGGGGTTGGAACACTGAAGCTTTCTTT
TRBJ2-3,TRBV5-1,NA,NA,CASSLDGSGLTDTQYF,TGCGCCAGCAGCTTGGACGGTAGCGGATTGACAGATACGCAGTATTTT
TRBJ2-1,TRBV12-3/TRBV12-4,NA,NA,CASSFEGYNEQFF,TGTGCCAGCAGTTTTGAGGGATACAATGAGCAGTTCTTC
TRBJ2-7,TRBV14,NA,few,CASSQTDMISYEQYF,TGTGCCAGCAGCCAGACGGACATGATCTCCTACGAGCAGTACTTC
TRBJ1-2,TRBV27,NA,NA,CASSFQGGYTF,TGTGCCAGCAGTTTCCAGGGTGGCTACACCTTC
TRBJ2-5,TRBV5-1,TRBD2,NA,CASSLALAGGQETQYF,TGCGCCAGCAGCTTGGCACTAGCGGGGGGGCAAGAGACCCAGTACTTC
TRBJ1-1,TRBV7-9,NA,NA,CASSLVDRRAFF,TGTGCCAGCAGCTTAGTTGACAGGAGGGCTTTCTTT
TRBJ2-3,TRBV7-2,TRBD2,NA,CASSSRGGTQYF,TGTGCCAGCAGCTCGCGGGGGGGTACGCAGTATTTT
TRBJ2-2,TRBV28,NA,once,CASSLKQELFF,TGTGCCAGCAGTTTGAAGCAGGAGCTGTTTTTT
TRBJ2-1,TRBV9,NA,NA,CASSLTGSSYNEQFF,TGTGCCAGCAGCCTCACAGGGAGCTCCTACAATGAGCAGTTCTTC
TRBJ1-2,TRBV19,NA,NA,CASSIGHWSNIGYTF,TGTGCCAGTAGTATAGGACACTGGTCAAATATTGGCTACACCTTC
TRBJ1-2,TRBV7-2,TRBD1,NA,CASRDRGPYGYTF,TGTGCCAGCAGGGACAGGGGACCATATGGCTACACCTTC
TRBJ1-2,TRBV28,NA,NA,CASSSPSGYGYTF,TGTGCCAGCAGTTCCCCGTCCGGGTATGGCTACACCTTC
TRBJ1-1,TRBV28,NA,NA,CATVQGYTEAFF,TGTGCCACTGTCCAGGGGTACACTGAAGCTTTCTTT
TRBJ2-5,TRBV5-1,NA,NA,CASSLGGGNFQETQYF,TGCGCCAGCAGCTTAGGGGGTGGCAACTTCCAAGAGACCCAGTACTTC
TRBJ2-1,TRBV6-1,NA,NA,CASSEANYPPYNEQFF,TGTGCCAGCAGTGAAGCTAACTACCCTCCCTACAATGAGCAGTTCTTC
TRBJ2-5,TRBV6-6,TRBD1,NA,CASSQDRVETQYF,TGTGCCAGCAGCCAAGACAGGGTGGAGACCCAGTACTTC
TRBJ1-5,TRBV6-5,TRBD1,NA,CASSTTGQGNQPQHF,TGTGCCAGCAGCACCACGGGACAGGGAAATCAGCCCCAGCATTTT
TRBJ1-1,TRBV2,TRBD1,NA,CASDAGTGGFF,TGTGCCAGTGATGCCGGGACAGGGGGCTTCTTT
TRBJ1-1,TRBV11-2,TRBD1,NA,CASSYAAGTGVNTEAFF,TGTGCCAGCAGCTACGCGGCGGGGACAGGGGTGAACACTGAAGCTTTCTTT
TRBJ1-2,TRBV19,NA,NA,CASISGDLGYTF,TGTGCCAGTATATCGGGAGATCTTGGCTACACCTTC
TRBJ2-7,TRBV6-5,TRBD1,NA,CASRKTQGAYEQYF,TGTGCCAGCAGAAAAACCCAGGGGGCCTACGAGCAGTACTTC